This T cell receptor (beta chain) derives from a study of blood T cell repertoires in COVID-19. Germline V gene data show CDR1 as MGHRA and CDR2 as YSYEKL. CDR3 size: 21 residues. V was shortened by 0 bases and J by 0 bases, with 26 bases between the two germline ends. Clones were sequenced by immunoSEQ multiplex PCR, and TCRdb holds only the in-frame ones, with some missing. There are some 260,000 clones in the sample; more than 70% occur only once, and less than 4% lies in the top ten. The J gene is TRBJ2-5, the V gene TRBV4-1; D perhaps matches TRBD1 (6 bases). The source of this sequence is a woman aged 18-35 years with acute or convalescent COVID-19. The sequencing sample was made of peripheral blood. Here the CDR3 DNA reads TGCGCCAGCAGCCAAGATGGGTGGCAGTGGGGGCAATCGGACTACCAAGAGACCCAGTACTTC. It codes for CASSQDGWQWGQSDYQETQYF.